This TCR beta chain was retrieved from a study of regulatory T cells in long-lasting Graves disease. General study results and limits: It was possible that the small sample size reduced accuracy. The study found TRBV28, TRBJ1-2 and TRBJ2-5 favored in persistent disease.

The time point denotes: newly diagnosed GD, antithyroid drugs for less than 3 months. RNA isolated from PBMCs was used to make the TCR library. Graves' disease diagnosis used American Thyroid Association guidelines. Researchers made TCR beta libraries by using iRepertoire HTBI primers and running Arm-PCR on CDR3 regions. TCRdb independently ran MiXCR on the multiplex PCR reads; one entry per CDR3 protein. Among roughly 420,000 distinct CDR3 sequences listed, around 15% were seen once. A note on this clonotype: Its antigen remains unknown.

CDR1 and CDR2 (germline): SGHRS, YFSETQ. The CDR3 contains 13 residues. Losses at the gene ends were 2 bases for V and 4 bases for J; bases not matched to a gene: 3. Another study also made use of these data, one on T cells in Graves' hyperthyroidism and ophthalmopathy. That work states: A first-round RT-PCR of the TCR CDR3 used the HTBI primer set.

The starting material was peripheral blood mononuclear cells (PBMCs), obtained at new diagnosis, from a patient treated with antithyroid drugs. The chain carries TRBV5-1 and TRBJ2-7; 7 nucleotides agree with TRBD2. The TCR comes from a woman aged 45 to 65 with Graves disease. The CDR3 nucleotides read TGCGCCAGCAGCTTAGCGGGGCAATACGAGCAGTACTTC. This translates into CASSLAGQYEQYF.